These 18 T cell receptor beta chains came from one sample sequenced in a study of blood T cells in healthy people across ages. Using a J-beta primer mix together with a sample-barcoded 5' primer, a second PCR was run for roughly 6 to 11 cycles. TCRdb called the 5' RACE reads again in MiXCR, with one record for every CDR3 protein. The sample lists some 290,000 distinct CDR3 sequences; 25% to 30% were seen once. Material: blood. The source is a woman in her 70s in good health.

This clonotype was counted ten times or more. This chain uses TRBV7-2 with TRBJ2-5, with D maybe TRBD2 (7 bases). The J call could be wrong; TRBJ2-7 is a better fit for the DNA end. The CDR3 is 17 residues long. The germline V gene has CDR1 SGHTA and CDR2 FQGNSA. Here the CDR3 DNA reads TGTGCCAGCAGCTTAGCCGAGGGGGGGACTATTAGCTACGAGCAGTACTTC. It codes for CASSLAEGGTISYEQYF.

V is TRBV9 and J is TRBJ2-5; perhaps TRBD1 as D (6 bases). CDR1 is SGDLS, CDR2 YYNGEE, per germline. This CDR3 comprises 14 residues. Trimming cost V 2 bases and J 5 bases, with 13 bases left between them. The CDR3 bases are TGTGCCAGCAGCGTCTCTGAGGGGGACGAGACCCAGTACTTC. It specifies CASSVSEGDETQYF.

A few counts support this clonotype. V and J are TRBV20-1 and TRBJ1-4; 9 nucleotides align to TRBD1. J gave up 5 bases and V 5 bases, and 3 bases lay outside the gene matches. The CDR3 covers 13 residues. Per the germline V gene, CDR1 is DFQATT and CDR2 is SNEGSKA (reference sequence). In nucleotides, the CDR3 is TGCAGTGCTGGCGGGACAGGGAATGAAAAACTGTTTTTT. Translating it yields CSAGGTGNEKLFF.

This clonotype has only a few counts. The chain recombines TRBV11-2 with TRBJ2-5, with 7 nucleotides matching TRBD2. The end of the DNA is better explained by TRBJ2-1, so the J call may be wrong. The CDR3 has 14 residues. Germline CDR1 and CDR2: SGHAT and FQNNGV. The CDR3 DNA is TGTGCCAGCAGCTTCGCTAGCGGATACAATGAGCAGTTCTTC. Its protein product is CASSFASGYNEQFF.

This clonotype has just a few counts. The rearrangement uses TRBV10-1 and TRBJ2-1; D possibly corresponds to TRBD2 (6 bases). This CDR3 spans 13 amino acids. Between the trimmed V and J ends, which lost 2 bases and 7 bases, there was a span of 9 bases. In germline, CDR1 is WNHNN, CDR2 SYGVQD (reference sequence). This CDR3 reads CASSESRGNEQFF. The DNA for the CDR3 is TGCGCCAGCAGTGAGAGTCGGGGGAATGAGCAGTTCTTC.

This clonotype turned up a few times. The chain employs TRBV24-1 and TRBJ2-5, with TRBD1 identical over 7 bases. J was trimmed by 7 bases and V by 7 bases; bases with no gene match: 8. Looked up from germline, CDR1 is KGHDR and CDR2 is SFDVKD. The length of the CDR3 is 13 residues. This CDR3 is CATSRAGGLTQYF. CDR3 DNA sequence: TGTGCCACCAGCCGCGCAGGGGGATTGACCCAGTACTTC.

This clonotype was detected only a few times. J is TRBJ2-5 and V is TRBV5-1; D is unresolved. Matching the DNA end better, TRBJ2-7 makes the J call doubtful. This CDR3 contains 12 residues. Germline lookup yields CDR1 SGHRS and CDR2 YFSETQ. CDR3 nucleotides: TGCGCCAGCAGCAACGTCCCGTACGAGCAGTACTTC. It is translated as CASSNVPYEQYF.

The sample holds many counts of this clonotype. One end of the junction is discordant with germline, which a read error may explain. The V and J genes are TRBV4-2 and TRBJ2-1; 7 bases line up with TRBD1. CDR3 length equals 12 residues. Germline values: CDR1 LGHNA, CDR2 YNFKEQ. The CDR3 DNA reads TGTGCCAGCAGCCAACGCAGGGGGTCCTTACACTTC. It is translated as CASSQRRGSLHF.

This clonotype has just a few counts. This chain connects TRBV5-5 to TRBJ2-7; 7 nucleotides match TRBD1. CDR3 size: 15 residues. CDR1 is SGHKS and CDR2 is YYEKEE in the germline V gene (reference sequence). V lost 2 bases and J lost 4; bases outside the gene matches: 9. The CDR3 DNA reads as TGTGCCAGCAGCTTCACAGGGGAAGGAGCGTACGAGCAGTACTTC. Amino acid sequence: CASSFTGEGAYEQYF.

The V gene is TRBV7-2, the J gene TRBJ2-3; D is uncertain. V lost 1 base, J lost 5 bases, and 7 bases lay in between. This CDR3 has 13 residues. The germline V gene encodes CDR1 SGHTA and CDR2 FQGNSA. This CDR3 is CASSLVGVDTQYF. The CDR3 DNA follows: TGTGCCAGCAGCTTAGTTGGCGTAGATACGCAGTATTTT.

Comments on this clonotype: Germline is not matched at one junction end, which may reflect a read error. The V gene is TRBV28, the J gene TRBJ2-5, with 7 bases aligning to TRBD1. The CDR3 covers 15 residues. Germline V gene sequence: CDR1 MDHEN, CDR2 SYDVKM. This CDR3 reads CASSLLGQVQESQYF. Written as DNA, the CDR3 is TGTGCCAGCAGTTTATTAGGACAGGTCCAAGAGTCCCAGTACTTC.

The sample holds a few counts of this clonotype. This chain connects TRBV28 to TRBJ2-1; 7 nucleotides line up with TRBD2. The J segment lost 4 bases and the V segment lost 3 bases, leaving 3 bases of the junction unmatched. This CDR3 is 14 amino acids long. Germline CDR1 reads MDHEN; CDR2 reads SYDVKM. CDR3 protein: CASSLPSGYNEQFF. The CDR3 DNA is TGTGCCAGCAGTTTGCCTAGCGGTTACAATGAGCAGTTCTTC. The variable domain in full, completed from reference TRBV28 and TRBJ2-1, reads DVKVTQSSRYLVKRTGEKVFLECVQDMDHENMFWYRQDPGLGLRLIYFSYDVKMKEKGDIPEGYSVSREKKERFSLILESASTNQTSMYLCASSLPSGYNEQFFGPGTRLTVL.

V is TRBV6-4 and J is TRBJ1-6; D call uncertain. This CDR3 region has 13 residues. CDR1 MRHNA and CDR2 SNTAGT come from the germline V gene. V gave up 2 bases and J gave up 8 bases, with 7 bases separating them. The CDR3 bases are TGTGCCAGCAGTGACGGGGAACATTCACCCCTCCACTTT. Its protein product is CASSDGEHSPLHF.

A few counts support this clonotype. A read error may be the cause here, since a much bigger clone is one base away. The V call is TRBV4-2, the J call TRBJ1-1; possibly TRBD1 for D (5 bases). This CDR3 contains 14 residues. Germline V gene data show CDR1 as LGHNA and CDR2 as YNFKEQ. CDR3 protein: CAGRSRGLNTEAFF. CDR3 bases: TGTGCCGGCAGGTCGAGGGGCCTGAACACTGAAGCTTTCTTT.

In this sample, this clonotype turned up a few times. This chain links TRBV5-1 with TRBJ2-7; D might be TRBD1 (6 bases). With 6 bases removed from V and 3 bases from J, the gap between germline ends came to 16 bases. The CDR3 runs 14 residues. Germline V gives CDR1 SGHRS, CDR2 YFSETQ. CDR3 amino acids: CASNSGTRNYEQYF. DNA for the CDR3: TGCGCCAGCAATTCCGGGACACGCAACTACGAGCAGTACTTC.

This clonotype was observed a handful of times. This chain links TRBV5-1 with TRBJ2-1; D might be TRBD1 (6 bases). Trimming stripped 0 bases from V and 7 bases from J, with 11 bases between. Looked up from germline, CDR1 is SGHRS and CDR2 is YFSETQ. There are 14 residues in the CDR3. The CDR3 DNA follows: TGCGCCAGCAGCTTGGTGCAGGGGAAGAATGAGCAGTTCTTC. Encoded protein: CASSLVQGKNEQFF.

The chain links TRBV6-1 to TRBJ1-3; D is uncertain. The CDR3 contains 13 residues. V dropped 10 bases and J dropped 5 bases, with 15 bases sitting between them. The germline CDR1 and CDR2 sequences are MNHNS and SASEGT. CDR3 loop: CATFLGGRNTIYF. In nucleotides, the CDR3 is TGTGCCACCTTTCTTGGTGGTAGAAACACCATATATTTT.

The V and J genes are TRBV5-1 and TRBJ1-3; D call uncertain. The V end lost 4 bases, the J end lost 0 bases, and 11 bases lay between the germline ends. The CDR3 spans 15 residues. The V gene's germline CDR1 is SGHRS and CDR2 YFSETQ. The CDR3: CASSPSSNSGNTIYF. The CDR3 DNA is TGCGCCAGCAGCCCAAGCTCCAACTCTGGAAACACCATATATTTT.